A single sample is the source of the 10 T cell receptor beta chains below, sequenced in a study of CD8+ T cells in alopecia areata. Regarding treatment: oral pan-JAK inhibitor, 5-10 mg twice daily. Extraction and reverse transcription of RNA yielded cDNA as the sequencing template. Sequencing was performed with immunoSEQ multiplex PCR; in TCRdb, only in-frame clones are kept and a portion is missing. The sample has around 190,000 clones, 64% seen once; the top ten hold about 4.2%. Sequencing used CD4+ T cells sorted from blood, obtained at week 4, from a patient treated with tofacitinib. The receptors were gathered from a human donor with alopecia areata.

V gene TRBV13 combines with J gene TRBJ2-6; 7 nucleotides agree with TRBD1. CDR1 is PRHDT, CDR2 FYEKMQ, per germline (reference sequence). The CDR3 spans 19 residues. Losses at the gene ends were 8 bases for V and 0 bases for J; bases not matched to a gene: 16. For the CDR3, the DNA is TGTGCCAGCCGACGATCGAGGACAGGCTTTTCCTCTGGGGCCAACGTCCTGACTTTC. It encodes CASRRSRTGFSSGANVLTF.

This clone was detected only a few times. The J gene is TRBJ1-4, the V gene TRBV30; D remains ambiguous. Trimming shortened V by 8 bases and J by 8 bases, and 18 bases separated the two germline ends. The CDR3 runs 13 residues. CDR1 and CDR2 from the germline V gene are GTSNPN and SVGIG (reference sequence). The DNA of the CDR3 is TGTGCCCTCGGGGTCCTGGGATTGGAAAAACTGTTTTTT. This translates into CALGVLGLEKLFF.

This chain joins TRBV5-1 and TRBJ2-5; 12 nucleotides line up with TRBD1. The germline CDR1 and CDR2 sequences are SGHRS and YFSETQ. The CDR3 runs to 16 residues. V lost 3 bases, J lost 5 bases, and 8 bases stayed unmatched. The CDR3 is CASSSRDRGQGETQYF. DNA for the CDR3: TGCGCCAGCAGCTCCCGGGACAGGGGGCAGGGGGAGACCCAGTACTTC. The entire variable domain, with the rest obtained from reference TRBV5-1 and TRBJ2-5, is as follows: KAGVTQTPRYLIKTRGQQVTLSCSPISGHRSVSWYQQTPGQGLQFLFEYFSETQRNKGNFPGRFSGRQFSNSRSEMNVSTLELGDSALYLCASSSRDRGQGETQYFGPGTRLLVL.

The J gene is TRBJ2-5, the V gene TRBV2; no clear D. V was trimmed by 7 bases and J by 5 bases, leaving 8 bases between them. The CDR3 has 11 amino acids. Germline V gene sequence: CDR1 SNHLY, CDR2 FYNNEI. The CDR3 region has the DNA TGTGCCAGCACCCTCCGGGAGACCCAGTACTTC. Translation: CASTLRETQYF.

CDR3 sequence (DNA): TGCGCCAGCAGCTTAGACTGGATAAACACCGGGGAGCTGTTTTTT. It translates to CASSLDWINTGELFF. The genes are TRBV5-1 and TRBJ2-2; D unresolved. The CDR3 is 15 amino acids. The V gene lost 2 bases and the J gene lost 2 bases, with 10 bases spanning the gap. Germline CDR1 is SGHRS and CDR2 is YFSETQ.

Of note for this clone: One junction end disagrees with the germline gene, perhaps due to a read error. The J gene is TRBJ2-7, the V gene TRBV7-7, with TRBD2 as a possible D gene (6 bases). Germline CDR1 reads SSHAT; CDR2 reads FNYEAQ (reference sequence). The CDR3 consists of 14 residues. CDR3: CASSSGVGLGEQYF. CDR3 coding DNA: TGTGCTAGCAGCTCGGGGGTGGGCCTCGGGGAGCAGTACTTC.

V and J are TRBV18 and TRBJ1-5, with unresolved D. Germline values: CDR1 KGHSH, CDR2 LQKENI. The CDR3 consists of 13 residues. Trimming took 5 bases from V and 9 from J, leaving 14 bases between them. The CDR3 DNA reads TGTGCCAGCTCAAATATAGGAGGACGGCCCCAGCATTTT. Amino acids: CASSNIGGRPQHF.

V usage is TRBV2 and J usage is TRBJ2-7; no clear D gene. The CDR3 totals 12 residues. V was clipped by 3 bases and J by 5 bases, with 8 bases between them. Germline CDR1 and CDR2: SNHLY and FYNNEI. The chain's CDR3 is CASSDLSHEQYF. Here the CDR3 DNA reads TGTGCCAGCAGTGACTTATCCCACGAGCAGTACTTC.

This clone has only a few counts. The CDR3 coding sequence is TGCGCCAGCAGCCAAGTGCTTACCGACAGGGACCACGAGCAGTACTTC. It encodes CASSQVLTDRDHEQYF. The V and J genes are TRBV4-3 and TRBJ2-7; 7 bases agree with TRBD1. J was trimmed by 5 bases and V by 1 base; bases with no gene match: 11. The CDR3 has 16 residues. CDR1 and CDR2 (germline): LGHNA, YSLEER.

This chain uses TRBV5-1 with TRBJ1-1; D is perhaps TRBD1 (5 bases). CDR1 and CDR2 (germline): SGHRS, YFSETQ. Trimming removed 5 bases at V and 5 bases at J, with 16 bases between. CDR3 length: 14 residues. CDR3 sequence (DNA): TGCGCCAGCAGTTCACAGACAGAAATGACTGAAGCTTTCTTT. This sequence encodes CASSSQTEMTEAFF.